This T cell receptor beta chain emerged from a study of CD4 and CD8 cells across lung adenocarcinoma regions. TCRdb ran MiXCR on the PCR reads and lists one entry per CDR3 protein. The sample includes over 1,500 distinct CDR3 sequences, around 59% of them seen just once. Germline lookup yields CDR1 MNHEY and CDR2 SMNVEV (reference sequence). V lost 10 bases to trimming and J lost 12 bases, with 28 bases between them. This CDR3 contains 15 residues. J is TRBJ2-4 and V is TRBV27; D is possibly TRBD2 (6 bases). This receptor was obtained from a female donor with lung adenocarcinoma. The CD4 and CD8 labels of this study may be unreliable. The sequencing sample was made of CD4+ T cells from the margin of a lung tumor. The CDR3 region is CATANVGGERDTQYF. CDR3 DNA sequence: TGTGCCACGGCCAACGTCGGCGGGGAACGAGACACTCAGTACTTC.